Each of the 7 T cell receptor beta chains below was sequenced from the same sample in a study of T cell repertoires and HLA-DP antigens. The antigens of these receptors remain unknown. Measured with immunoSEQ multiplex PCR; TCRdb has only the in-frame clones, and not every one. The table has some 89,000 clones, roughly 86% seen once. The specimen sequenced was CD4+ T cells from PBMCs. The receptors originated from a man in his forties or fifties in good health and CMV-seronegative.

The chain joins TRBV5-1 to TRBJ1-2; TRBD1 matches 8 bases. Trimming cost V 4 bases and J 4 bases; bases outside gene matches: 9. Germline assignment: CDR1 SGHRS and CDR2 YFSETQ. The CDR3 sequence is 15 residues long. The CDR3 DNA is TGCGCCAGCAGCGAGACAGGGGCCAGTACCTATGGCTACACCTTC. It translates to CASSETGASTYGYTF.

This rearrangement joins TRBV2 to TRBJ1-1; 8 bases match TRBD1. The CDR3 runs 15 residues. V lost 4 bases to trimming and J lost 4 bases; unmatched junction nucleotides: 8. CDR1 SNHLY and CDR2 FYNNEI come from the germline V gene. CDR3 loop: CASSAPWTGPTEAFF. The DNA for the CDR3 is TGTGCCAGCAGTGCCCCTTGGACAGGGCCCACTGAAGCTTTCTTT.

The V and J genes are TRBV4-3 and TRBJ1-1, with 10 bases fitting TRBD1. After removal of 3 bases from V and 1 base from J, the junction contained 11 bases not matched to a gene. In germline, CDR1 is LGHNA, CDR2 YSLEER. The CDR3 runs to 18 residues. The CDR3, as DNA: TGCGCCAGCAGCCAGAACGTGAGGGACAGGGGCCCGAACACTGAAGCTTTCTTT. Residues: CASSQNVRDRGPNTEAFF.

Comments on this clone: One end of the junction varies from germline; a read error may be responsible. The chain couples TRBV7-8 to TRBJ2-6, with D possibly being TRBD1 or TRBD2 (6 bases each). The CDR3 has 16 residues. Germline CDR1 SGHVS, CDR2 FQNEAQ. The chain's CDR3 is CASSLGGSPGANVLTF. In DNA form, the CDR3 reads TGTGCCAGCAGTTTAGGGGGGTCTCCTGGGGCCAACGTCCTGACTTTC. Variable domain in full (rest from reference TRBV7-8 and TRBJ2-6): GAGVSQSPRYKVAKRGQDVALRCDPISGHVSLFWYQQALGQGPEFLTYFQNEAQLDKSGLPSDRFFAERPEGSVSTLKIQRTQQEDSAVYLCASSLGGSPGANVLTFGAGSRLTVL.

The table lists this clone with a count of one. The chain joins TRBV10-2 to TRBJ2-1; 7 bases align to TRBD1. From germline, CDR1 is WSHSY and CDR2 SAAADI. V lost 7 bases, J lost 6 bases, and 3 bases stayed unmatched. CDR3 length equals 12 residues. The CDR3 nucleotides are TGCGCCAGCAATGCAGGGGGCAATGAGCAGTTCTTC. It specifies CASNAGGNEQFF.

The chain combines TRBV30 with TRBJ2-6; D ambiguous. V shed 0 bases and J shed 0 bases, with 15 bases lying between them. The CDR3 sequence is 18 residues long. CDR1 and CDR2 (germline): GTSNPN, SVGIG (reference sequence). CDR3 amino acids: CAWSVLLGPNSGANVLTF. The DNA of the CDR3 is TGTGCCTGGAGTGTACTTCTGGGTCCCAACTCTGGGGCCAACGTCCTGACTTTC.

The V call is TRBV4-1, the J call TRBJ2-1; 12 bases are a match to TRBD2. The CDR3 runs 17 residues. The germline V gene encodes CDR1 MGHRA and CDR2 YSYEKL. Trimming at V came to 0 bases and at J to 4 bases, leaving 4 bases not matched to a gene. The CDR3, as DNA: TGCGCCAGCAGCCAAGATTACCTAGCGGGGGGGTACAATGAGCAGTTCTTC. Translation: CASSQDYLAGGYNEQFF.